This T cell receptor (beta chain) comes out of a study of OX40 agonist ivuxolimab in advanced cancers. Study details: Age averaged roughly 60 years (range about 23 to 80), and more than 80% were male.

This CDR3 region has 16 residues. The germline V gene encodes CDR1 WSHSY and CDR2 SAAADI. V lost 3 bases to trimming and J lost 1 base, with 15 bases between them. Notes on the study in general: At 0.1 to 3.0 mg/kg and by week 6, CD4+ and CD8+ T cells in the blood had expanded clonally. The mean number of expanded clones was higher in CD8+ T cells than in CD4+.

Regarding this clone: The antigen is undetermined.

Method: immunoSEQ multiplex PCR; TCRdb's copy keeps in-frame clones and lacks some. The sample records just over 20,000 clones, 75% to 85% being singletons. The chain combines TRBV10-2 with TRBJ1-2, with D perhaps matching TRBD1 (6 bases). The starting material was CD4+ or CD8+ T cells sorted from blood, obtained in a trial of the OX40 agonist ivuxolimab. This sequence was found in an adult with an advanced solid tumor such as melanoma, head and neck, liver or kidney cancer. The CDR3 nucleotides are TGCGCCAGCAGTGACGGAGGGACACACTATAACTATGGCTACACCTTC. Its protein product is CASSDGGTHYNYGYTF.